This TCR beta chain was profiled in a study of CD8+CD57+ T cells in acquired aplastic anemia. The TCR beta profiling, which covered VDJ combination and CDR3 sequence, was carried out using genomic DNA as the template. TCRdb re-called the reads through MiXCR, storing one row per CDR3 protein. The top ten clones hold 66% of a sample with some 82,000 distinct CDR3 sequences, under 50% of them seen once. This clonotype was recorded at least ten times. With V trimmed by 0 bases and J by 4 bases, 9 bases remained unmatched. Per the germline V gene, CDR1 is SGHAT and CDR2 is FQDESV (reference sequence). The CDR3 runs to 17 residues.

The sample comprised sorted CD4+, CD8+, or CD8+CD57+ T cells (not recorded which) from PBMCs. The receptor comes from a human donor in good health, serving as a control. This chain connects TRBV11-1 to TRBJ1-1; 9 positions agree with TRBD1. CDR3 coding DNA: TGTGCCAGCAGCTTAGCCCCGGGACAGGGCCGGGGCACTGAAGCTTTCTTT. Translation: CASSLAPGQGRGTEAFF. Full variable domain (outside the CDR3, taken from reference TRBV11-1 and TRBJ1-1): EAEVAQSPRYKITEKSQAVAFWCDPISGHATLYWYRQILGQGPELLVQFQDESVVDDSQLPKDRFSAERLKGVDSTLKIQPAELGDSAMYLCASSLAPGQGRGTEAFFGQGTRLTVV.